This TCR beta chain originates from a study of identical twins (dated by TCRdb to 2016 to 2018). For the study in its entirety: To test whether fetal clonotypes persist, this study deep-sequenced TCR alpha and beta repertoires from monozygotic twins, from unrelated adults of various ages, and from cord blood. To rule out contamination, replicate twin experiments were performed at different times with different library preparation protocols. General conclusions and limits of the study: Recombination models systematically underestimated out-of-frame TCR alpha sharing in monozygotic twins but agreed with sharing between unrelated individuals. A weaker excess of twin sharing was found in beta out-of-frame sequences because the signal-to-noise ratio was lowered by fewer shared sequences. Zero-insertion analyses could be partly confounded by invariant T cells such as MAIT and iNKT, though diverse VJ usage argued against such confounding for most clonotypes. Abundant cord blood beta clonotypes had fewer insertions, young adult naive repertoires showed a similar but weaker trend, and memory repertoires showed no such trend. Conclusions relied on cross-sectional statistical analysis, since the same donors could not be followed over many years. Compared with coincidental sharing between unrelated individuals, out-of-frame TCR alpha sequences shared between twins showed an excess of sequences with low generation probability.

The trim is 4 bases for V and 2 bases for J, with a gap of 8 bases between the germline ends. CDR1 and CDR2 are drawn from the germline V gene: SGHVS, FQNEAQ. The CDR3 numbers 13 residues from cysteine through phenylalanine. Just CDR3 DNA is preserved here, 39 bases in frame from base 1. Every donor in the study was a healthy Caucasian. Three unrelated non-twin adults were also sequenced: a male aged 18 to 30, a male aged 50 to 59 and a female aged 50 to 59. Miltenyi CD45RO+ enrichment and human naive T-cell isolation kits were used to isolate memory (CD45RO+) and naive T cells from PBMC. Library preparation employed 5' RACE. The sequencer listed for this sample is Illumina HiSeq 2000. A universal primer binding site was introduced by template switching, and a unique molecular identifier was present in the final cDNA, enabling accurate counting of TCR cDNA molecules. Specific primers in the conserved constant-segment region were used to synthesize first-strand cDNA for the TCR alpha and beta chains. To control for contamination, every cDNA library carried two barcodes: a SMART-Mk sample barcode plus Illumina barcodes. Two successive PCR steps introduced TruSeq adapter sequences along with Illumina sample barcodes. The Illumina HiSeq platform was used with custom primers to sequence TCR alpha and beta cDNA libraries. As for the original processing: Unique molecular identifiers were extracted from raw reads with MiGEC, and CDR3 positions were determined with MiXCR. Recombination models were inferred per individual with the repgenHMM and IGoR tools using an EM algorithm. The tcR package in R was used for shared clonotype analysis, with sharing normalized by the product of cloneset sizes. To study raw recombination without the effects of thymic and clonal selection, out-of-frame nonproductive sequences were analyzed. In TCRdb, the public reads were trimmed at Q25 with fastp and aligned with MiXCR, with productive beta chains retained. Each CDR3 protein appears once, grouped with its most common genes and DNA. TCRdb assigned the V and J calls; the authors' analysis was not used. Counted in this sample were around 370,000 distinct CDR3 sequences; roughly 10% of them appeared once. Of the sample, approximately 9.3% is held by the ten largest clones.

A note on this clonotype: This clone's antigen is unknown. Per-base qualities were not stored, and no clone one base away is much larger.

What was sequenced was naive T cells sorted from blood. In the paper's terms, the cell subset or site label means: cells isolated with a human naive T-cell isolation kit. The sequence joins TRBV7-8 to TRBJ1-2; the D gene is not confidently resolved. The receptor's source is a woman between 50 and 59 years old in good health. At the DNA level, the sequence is TGTGCCAGCAGCTCCGGGGAGAACTATGGCTACACCTTC. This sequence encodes CASSSGENYGYTF. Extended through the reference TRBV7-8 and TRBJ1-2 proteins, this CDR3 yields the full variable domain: GAGVSQSPRYKVAKRGQDVALRCDPISGHVSLFWYQQALGQGPEFLTYFQNEAQLDKSGLPSDRFFAERPEGSVSTLKIQRTQQEDSAVYLCASSSGENYGYTFGSGTRLTVV.